The 18 T cell receptor beta chains below all came from one sample that was sequenced in a study of beta chain features in type 1 diabetes. Expressed TCRB transcripts were sequenced, since all the RNA that had been isolated was reverse transcribed. Measured with immunoSEQ multiplex PCR; TCRdb has only the in-frame clones, and not every one. The sample yields 600,000 to 700,000 clones, about an eighth seen once. Broader study findings: In every one of the four CD4+ subsets, TCRB CDR3s were moderately but significantly shorter in Type 1 diabetes patients.

No antigens are known for them. The sequencing sample was made of naive CD4+ T cells from blood. The receptor set was obtained from a man between 18 and 35 years old with type 1 diabetes.

The V gene is TRBV6-5, the J gene TRBJ2-7; tentatively, D is TRBD1 (6 bases). Germline V lookup: CDR1 MNHEY, CDR2 SVGAGI. This CDR3 has 16 amino acids. Deletions cut 0 bases from V and 3 bases from J, with 15 bases between. As DNA, the CDR3 is TGTGCCAGCAGTTACTCGAGTGGGACACCGAGCTACGAGCAGTACTTC. It translates to CASSYSSGTPSYEQYF.

This clone was detected only a few times. The chain's CDR3 is CASSLSGPEETQYF. CDR3 nucleotide sequence: TGTGCCAGCAGCTTATCGGGCCCAGAGGAGACCCAGTACTTC. This chain joins TRBV11-3 and TRBJ2-5; D is unresolved. The CDR3 extends over 14 amino acids. Trimming took off 2 bases at V and 5 bases at J, with 12 bases between the two ends. Germline V gene data show CDR1 as SGHNT and CDR2 as YENEEA.

CDR3 sequence reads: CASSETFDRVPTDTQYF. CDR3 sequence (DNA): TGTGCCAGCAGTGAAACCTTCGACAGGGTCCCTACAGATACGCAGTATTTT. V is TRBV6-1 and J is TRBJ2-3; 7 nucleotides agree with TRBD1. The V gene's germline CDR1 is MNHNS and CDR2 SASEGT. The CDR3 loop spans 17 amino acids. The junction had 11 bases not matched to a gene; V was cut back by 2 bases and J by 3 bases.

In this sample, this clone turned up a few times. The V call is TRBV30, the J call TRBJ1-3; D is uncertain. The CDR3 runs 13 residues. Germline lookup yields CDR1 GTSNPN and CDR2 SVGIG (reference sequence). V was trimmed by 0 bases and J by 2 bases, leaving 5 bases between them. The CDR3: CAWSVLAGNTIYF. For the CDR3, the DNA is TGTGCCTGGAGTGTCCTTGCTGGAAACACCATATATTTT.

The chain couples TRBV7-9 to TRBJ2-2, with TRBD2 matching over 7 bases. V gave up 4 bases and J gave up 4 bases; unmatched junction bases: 9. Germline V CDR1 and CDR2: SEHNR, FQNEAQ (reference sequence). The CDR3 is 16 residues long. CDR3: CASSSLQRGGTGELFF. CDR3 bases: TGTGCCAGCAGCTCCTTGCAGCGGGGAGGCACCGGGGAGCTGTTTTTT. Full variable domain (missing parts from reference TRBV7-9 and TRBJ2-2): DTGVSQNPRHKITKRGQNVTFRCDPISEHNRLYWYRQTLGQGPEFLTYFQNEAQLEKSRLLSDRFSAERPKGSFSTLEIQRTEQGDSAMYLCASSSLQRGGTGELFFGEGSRLTVL.

The rearrangement joins TRBV7-9 to TRBJ1-6; weak D call: TRBD1 (6 bases). V was cut by 7 bases and J by 9 bases, with 16 bases left in between. In germline, CDR1 is SEHNR, CDR2 FQNEAQ (reference sequence). The CDR3 loop spans 14 amino acids. This CDR3 is CASIARGASSPLHF. DNA of the CDR3: TGTGCCAGCATCGCACGGGGGGCAAGTTCACCCCTCCACTTT.

This clone was seen a handful of times. This chain uses TRBV18 with TRBJ1-2; D is perhaps TRBD1 (5 bases). Germline CDR1 KGHSH, CDR2 LQKENI. The CDR3 consists of 15 residues. V lost 6 bases and J 2 bases, leaving 16 bases between the germline ends. CDR3 DNA: TGTGCCAGCTCTCTGCCCGACAGCCTAAACTATGGCTACACCTTC. It specifies CASSLPDSLNYGYTF.

This chain uses TRBV27 with TRBJ1-1; D is unclear. CDR3 length: 14 amino acids. The germline V gene has CDR1 MNHEY and CDR2 SMNVEV (reference sequence). V gave up 0 bases and J gave up 1 base, with 6 bases separating them. The CDR3 coding sequence is TGTGCCAGCAGTTTATCGGAGGGGAACACTGAAGCTTTCTTT. Translating it yields CASSLSEGNTEAFF.

The V gene is TRBV28, the J gene TRBJ1-5; no reliable D call. Trimming stripped 1 base from V and 3 bases from J, with 7 bases between. The length of the CDR3 is 14 residues. Germline V gene sequence: CDR1 MDHEN, CDR2 SYDVKM. For the CDR3, the DNA is TGTGCCAGCAGTTTATCAGGATTCAATCAGCCCCAGCATTTT. It encodes CASSLSGFNQPQHF.

This clone has just a few counts. The chain recombines TRBV6-6 with TRBJ1-5, with D possibly being TRBD1 (6 bases). There are 14 residues in the CDR3. Trimming pared 9 bases from V and 3 bases from J, leaving 15 bases between. The germline CDR1 and CDR2 sequences are MNHNY and SVGAGI (reference sequence). The CDR3: CASTDSMSNQPQHF. CDR3 coding DNA: TGTGCCAGTACGGACAGCATGTCCAATCAGCCCCAGCATTTT.

J is TRBJ2-1 and V is TRBV7-9, with D perhaps given as TRBD1 or TRBD2 (6 bases each). Germline CDR1 SEHNR, CDR2 FQNEAQ (reference sequence). CDR3 length: 15 amino acids. V lost 3 bases and J 8 bases, leaving 17 bases between the germline ends. The CDR3 DNA sequence: TGTGCCAGCAGCTTCGGACGGGGGCCCGGGGATGAGCAGTTCTTC. This sequence encodes CASSFGRGPGDEQFF.

The rearrangement joins TRBV9 to TRBJ2-7; TRBD1 is a possible D gene (6 bases). V was trimmed by 4 bases and J by 0 bases, leaving 14 bases between them. Looked up from germline, CDR1 is SGDLS and CDR2 is YYNGEE. The CDR3 consists of 15 residues. The CDR3, as DNA: TGTGCCAGCAGCCCCCGGGACACCAGCTCCTACGAGCAGTACTTC. This gives the protein CASSPRDTSSYEQYF. Looking up the rest from reference TRBV9 and TRBJ2-7 gives the full variable domain: DSGVTQTPKHLITATGQRVTLRCSPRSGDLSVYWYQQSLDQGLQFLIQYYNGEERAKGNILERFSAQQFPDLHSELNLSSLELGDSALYFCASSPRDTSSYEQYFGPGTRLTVT.

This chain uses TRBV4-1 with TRBJ2-1, with a possible D match to TRBD2 (5 bases). The CDR3 has 17 residues. CDR1 MGHRA and CDR2 YSYEKL come from the germline V gene. The V end lost 0 bases, the J end lost 2 bases, and 14 bases lay between the germline ends. CDR3: CASSQDAGQRTYNEQFF. The CDR3 DNA reads TGCGCCAGCAGCCAAGATGCAGGCCAGCGGACCTACAATGAGCAGTTCTTC.

This clone was seen more than once but under ten times. V and J are TRBV27 and TRBJ1-2, with no clear D. V gave up 7 bases and J gave up 7 bases, with 19 bases separating them. There are 14 residues in the CDR3. In germline, CDR1 is MNHEY, CDR2 SMNVEV (reference sequence). CDR3 in DNA: TGTGCCAGCACCCAGTCCCGGATCTCCGGTGGCTACACCTTC. Translated, it gives CASTQSRISGGYTF.

Of note for this clone: An end of the junction does not agree with germline; a read error may underlie this. The gene calls are TRBV7-9 and TRBJ1-5; D is unclear. Germline V gene sequence: CDR1 SEHNR, CDR2 FQNEAQ (reference sequence). This CDR3 is built from 14 residues. CDR3 protein: CASSLGNSNQSQHF. Written as DNA, the CDR3 is TGTGCCAGCAGCTTGGGGAATAGCAATCAGTCCCAGCATTTT.

This clone has just a few counts. The V call is TRBV18, the J call TRBJ1-2, with D possibly TRBD1 on 6 matching bases. The V gene lost 4 bases and the J gene lost 6 bases, with 15 bases spanning the gap. The V gene's germline CDR1 is KGHSH and CDR2 LQKENI. CDR3 size: 14 residues. Written as DNA, the CDR3 is TGTGCCAGCTCACAATCCGGGGACACGGATGGCTACACCTTC. Residues: CASSQSGDTDGYTF.

This clone has more than one count but fewer than ten. The chain is built from TRBV30 and TRBJ1-5, with D perhaps matching TRBD1 (5 bases). CDR3 size: 13 residues. V gave up 5 bases and J gave up 2 bases, with 10 bases separating them. The germline V gene has CDR1 GTSNPN and CDR2 SVGIG (reference sequence). The CDR3 protein is CAWGTGGNQPQHF. The DNA for the CDR3 is TGTGCCTGGGGGACGGGCGGCAATCAGCCCCAGCATTTT.

This chain links TRBV10-3 with TRBJ2-5; TRBD2 agrees at 8 bases. Germline assignment: CDR1 ENHRY and CDR2 SYGVKD. The CDR3 spans 14 residues. With V trimmed by 6 bases and J by 1 base, 4 bases remained unmatched. DNA for the CDR3: TGTGCCATCAGCAGCGGGGGCCCCCAAGAGACCCAGTACTTC. The encoded protein is CAISSGGPQETQYF.